This T cell receptor beta chain is from a study of T cell clonality in common variable immunodeficiency. General study points: Common variable immunodeficiency TCR beta sequences reportedly had fewer deletions and N-nucleotide insertions.

This table comes from immunoSEQ multiplex PCR, and its TCRdb copy is limited to in-frame clones, with some not included. There are about 26,000 clones in the sample, none observed a single time. This clone was seen more than once but under ten times. The antigen remains undetermined. The sequencing sample was made of peripheral blood mononuclear cells. The clonotype originates from a human donor with common variable immunodeficiency.

CDR3 in amino acids: CASSLGTDRRSSPLHF. The covered CDR3 bases are TGTGCCAGCAGCTTAGGGACAGACAGGAGATCGTCACCC. This chain joins TRBV7-8 and TRBJ1-6; the D gene is possibly TRBD1 (6 bases). With the read ending 3 residues before the CDR3 end, the germline J gene is used to fill in that end. The CDR3 has 16 residues. V was shortened by 1 base and J by 10 bases, with 17 bases between the two germline ends. CDR1 and CDR2 from the germline V gene are SGHVS and FQNEAQ.